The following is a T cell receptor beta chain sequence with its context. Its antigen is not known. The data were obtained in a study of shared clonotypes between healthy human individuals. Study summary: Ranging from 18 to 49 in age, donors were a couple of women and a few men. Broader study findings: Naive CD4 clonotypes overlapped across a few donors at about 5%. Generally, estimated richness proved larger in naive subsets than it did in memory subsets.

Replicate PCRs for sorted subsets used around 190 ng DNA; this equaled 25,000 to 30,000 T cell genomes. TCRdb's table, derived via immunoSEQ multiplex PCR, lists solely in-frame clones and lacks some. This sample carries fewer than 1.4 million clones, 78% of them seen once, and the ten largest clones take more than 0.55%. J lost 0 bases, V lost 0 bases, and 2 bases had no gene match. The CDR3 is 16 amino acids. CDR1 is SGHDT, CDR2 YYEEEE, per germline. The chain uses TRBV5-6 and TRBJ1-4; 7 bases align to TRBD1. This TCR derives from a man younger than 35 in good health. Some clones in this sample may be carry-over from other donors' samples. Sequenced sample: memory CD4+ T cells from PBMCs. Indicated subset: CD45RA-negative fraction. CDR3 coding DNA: TGTGCCAGCAGCTTGGTGGGACAGACAACTAATGAAAAACTGTTTTTT. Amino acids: CASSLVGQTTNEKLFF.